This TCR beta chain was sequenced during a study of CD8+CD57+ T cells in acquired aplastic anemia. About the study: Mean yield of DNA from sorted CD4+ and CD8+ cells was roughly 3.2 ug. Researchers reported that healthy donors averaged about 10 million reads for CD4+ cells. Overall study results and limits: Patients versus controls showed no significant CD8+ Simpson's diversity difference.

In regard to this clonotype: The target antigen is unknown.

V shed 7 bases and J shed 5 bases, with 11 bases lying between them. The CDR3 runs 12 residues. Germline CDR1 and CDR2: LNHDA and SQIVND (reference sequence). TCR beta VDJ and CDR3 profiles were obtained from a genomic DNA template. TCRdb passed the reads through MiXCR, listing each CDR3 protein once. This table holds roughly 420,000 distinct CDR3 sequences, 55% to 75% found once. The rearrangement links TRBV19 to TRBJ1-2, with no clear D. The specimen was sorted CD4+, CD8+, or CD8+CD57+ T cells (not recorded which) from PBMCs. The clonotype comes from a human donor in good health, serving as a control. This CDR3 is CASTQGGYGYTF. Written as DNA, the CDR3 is TGTGCCAGTACCCAAGGAGGTTATGGCTACACCTTC. Looking up the rest from reference TRBV19 and TRBJ1-2 gives the full variable domain: DGGITQSPKYLFRKEGQNVTLSCEQNLNHDAMYWYRQDPGQGLRLIYYSQIVNDFQKGDIAEGYSVSREKKESFPLTVTSAQKNPTAFYLCASTQGGYGYTFGSGTRLTVV.